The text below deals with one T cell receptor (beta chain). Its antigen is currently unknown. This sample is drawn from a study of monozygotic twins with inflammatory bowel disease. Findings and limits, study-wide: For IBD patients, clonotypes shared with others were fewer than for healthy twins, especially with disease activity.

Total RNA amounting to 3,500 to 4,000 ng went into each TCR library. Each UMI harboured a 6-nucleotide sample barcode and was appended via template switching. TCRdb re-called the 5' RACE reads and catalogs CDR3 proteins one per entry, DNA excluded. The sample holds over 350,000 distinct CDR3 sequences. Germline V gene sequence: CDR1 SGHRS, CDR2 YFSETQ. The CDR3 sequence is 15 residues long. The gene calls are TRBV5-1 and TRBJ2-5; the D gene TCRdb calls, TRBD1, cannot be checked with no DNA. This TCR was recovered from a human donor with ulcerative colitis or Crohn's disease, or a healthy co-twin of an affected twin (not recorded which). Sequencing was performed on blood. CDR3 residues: CASRELDRHQETQYF.